This TCR beta chain was sequenced during a study of identical twins. Findings and caveats of the study: Twin-shared out-of-frame alpha sequences were enriched for low generation probability. The abundant beta clonotypes from cord blood had fewer insertions, and memory repertoires had none of this.

Everyone who gave samples was a healthy Caucasian. Germline-derived CDR1 and CDR2 are LGHDT and YNNKEL (reference sequence). The V segment lost 2 bases and the J segment 9 bases; nucleotides outside the gene matches: 7. The CDR3 extends over 14 amino acids. Unique molecular identifiers were present on cDNA, and template switching added a universal primer site. MiXCR was run by TCRdb on the 5' RACE reads, yielding one entry per CDR3 protein. The sample has hundreds of thousands of distinct CDR3 sequences, less than 9% seen once. As for this clonotype: Its antigen is undetermined.

This sample also appeared in a second study, on yellow fever vaccine responses in identical twins.

The clonotype comes from a woman between 18 and 30 years old in good health. The sample taken for sequencing was PBMCs. The chain links TRBV3-1 to TRBJ2-5; TRBD1 agrees at 9 bases. This CDR3 reads CASSQIDRGIAQYF. As DNA, the CDR3 is TGTGCCAGCAGCCAAATAGACAGGGGGATCGCCCAGTACTTC.